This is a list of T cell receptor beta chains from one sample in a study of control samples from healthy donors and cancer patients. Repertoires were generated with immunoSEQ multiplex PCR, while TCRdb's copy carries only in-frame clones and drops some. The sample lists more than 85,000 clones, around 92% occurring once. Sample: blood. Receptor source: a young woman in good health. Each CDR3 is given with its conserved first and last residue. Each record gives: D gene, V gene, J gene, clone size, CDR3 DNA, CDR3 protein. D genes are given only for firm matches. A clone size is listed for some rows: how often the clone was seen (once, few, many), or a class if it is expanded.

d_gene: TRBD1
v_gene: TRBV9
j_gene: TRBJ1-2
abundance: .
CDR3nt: TGTGCCAGCAGCGTAGGGGACAGCCTCTATGGCTACACCTTC
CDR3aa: CASSVGDSLYGYTF

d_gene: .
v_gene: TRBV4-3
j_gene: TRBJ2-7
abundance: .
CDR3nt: TGCGCCAGCAGCCAATTCGGCGGGGCCTACGAGCAGTACTTC
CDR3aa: CASSQFGGAYEQYF

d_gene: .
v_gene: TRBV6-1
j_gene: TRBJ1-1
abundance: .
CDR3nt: TGTGCCAGCAGTGAAGCAGGGGCTCACAGGGCTGAAGCTTTCTTT
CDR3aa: CASSEAGAHRAEAFF

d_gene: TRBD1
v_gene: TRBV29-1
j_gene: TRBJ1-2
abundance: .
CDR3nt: TGCAGCGGGGAACAGGGGGGAGGAGAGGGCTACACCTTC
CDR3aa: CSGEQGGGEGYTF

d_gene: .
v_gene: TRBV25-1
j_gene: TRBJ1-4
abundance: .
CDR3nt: TGTGCCAGCAGTGACTATGGGGTGGGCGAAAAACTGTTTTTT
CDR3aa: CASSDYGVGEKLFF

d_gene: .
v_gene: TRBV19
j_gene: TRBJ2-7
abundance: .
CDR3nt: TGTGCCAGTAGTTTCTCCGGGGGGCCCTACGAGCAGTACTTC
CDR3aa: CASSFSGGPYEQYF

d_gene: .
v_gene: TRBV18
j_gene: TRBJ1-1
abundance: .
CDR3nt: TGTGCCAGCTCACCATCCCTACTGAACACTGAAGCTTTCTTT
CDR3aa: CASSPSLLNTEAFF

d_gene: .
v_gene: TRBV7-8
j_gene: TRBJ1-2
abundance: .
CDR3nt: TGTGCCAGCAGCTTACAGGACTATGGCTACACCTTC
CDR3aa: CASSLQDYGYTF

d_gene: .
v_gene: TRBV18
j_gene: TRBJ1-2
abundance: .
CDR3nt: TGTGCCAGCTCACCAAAGGCTAACTATGGCTTCTACACCTTC
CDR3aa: CASSPKANYGFYTF

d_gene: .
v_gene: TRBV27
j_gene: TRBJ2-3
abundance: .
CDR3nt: TGTGCCAGCAGTTTATCGACTACCACAGATACGCAGTATTTT
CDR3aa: CASSLSTTTDTQYF

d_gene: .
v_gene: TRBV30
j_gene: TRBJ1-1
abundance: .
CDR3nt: TGTGCCTGGAGTGTACCCCCCAGGAACACTGAAGCTTTCTTT
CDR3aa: CAWSVPPRNTEAFF

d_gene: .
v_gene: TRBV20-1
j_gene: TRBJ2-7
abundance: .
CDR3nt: TGCAGTGCCCCTATGAGGACCGAGCAGTACTTC
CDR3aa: CSAPMRTEQYF

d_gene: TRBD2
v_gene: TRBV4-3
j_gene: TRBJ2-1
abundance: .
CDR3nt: TGCGCCAGCAGCCAAGATTGGTCTAGCGGGACGTATGAGCAGTTCTTC
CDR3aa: CASSQDWSSGTYEQFF

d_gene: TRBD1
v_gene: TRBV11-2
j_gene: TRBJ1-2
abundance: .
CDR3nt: TGTGCCAGCAGCTTAGGGGGACAGGGCTTCTATGGCTACACCTTC
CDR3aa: CASSLGGQGFYGYTF

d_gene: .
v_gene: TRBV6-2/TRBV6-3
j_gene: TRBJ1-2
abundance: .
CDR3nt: TGTGCCAGCAGCCCCTCCCAACGGGATGGCTACACCTTC
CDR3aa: CASSPSQRDGYTF

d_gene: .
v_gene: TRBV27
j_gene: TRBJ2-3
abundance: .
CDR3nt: TGTGCCAGCAGTTTAAGCCCGGCAGGAAATACGCAGTATTTT
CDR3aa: CASSLSPAGNTQYF

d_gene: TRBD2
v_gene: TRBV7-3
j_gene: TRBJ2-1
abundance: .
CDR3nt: TGTGCCAGCAGCCCCCTTAGTGCGGGAGGCAATGAGCAGTTCTTC
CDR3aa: CASSPLSAGGNEQFF

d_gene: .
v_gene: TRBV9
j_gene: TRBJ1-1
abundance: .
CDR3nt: TGTGCCAGCAGCGACAAAACGGACGGTATGAACACTGAAGCTTTCTTT
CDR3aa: CASSDKTDGMNTEAFF

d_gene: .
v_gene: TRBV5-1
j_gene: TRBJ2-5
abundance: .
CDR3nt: TGCGCCAGCAGCTTGCAGGGTACGACTGAGACCCAGTACTTC
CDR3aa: CASSLQGTTETQYF

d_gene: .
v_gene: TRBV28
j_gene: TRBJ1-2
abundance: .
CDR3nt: TGTGCCAGCAGTTTATCGCAGGGGCTTAACTATGGCTACACCTTC
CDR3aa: CASSLSQGLNYGYTF

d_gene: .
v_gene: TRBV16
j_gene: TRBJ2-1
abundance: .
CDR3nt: TGTGCCAGCAGCCAAAATGGTGCCTTGGGTGGGGATGAGCAGTTCTTC
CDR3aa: CASSQNGALGGDEQFF

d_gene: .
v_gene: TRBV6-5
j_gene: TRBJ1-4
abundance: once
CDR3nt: TGTGCCAGCAGTTTTAGGACCATTGCAACTAATGAAAAACTGTTTTTT
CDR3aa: CASSFRTIATNEKLFF

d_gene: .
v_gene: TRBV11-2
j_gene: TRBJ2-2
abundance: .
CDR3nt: TGTGCCAGCAGCTTAGTGACGGGGGCCCACACCGGGGAGCTGTTTTTT
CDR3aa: CASSLVTGAHTGELFF

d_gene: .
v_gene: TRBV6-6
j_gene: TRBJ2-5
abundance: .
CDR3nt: TGTGCCAGCAGTTACACCCACAGGGCAGAAGAGACCCAGTACTTC
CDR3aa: CASSYTHRAEETQYF

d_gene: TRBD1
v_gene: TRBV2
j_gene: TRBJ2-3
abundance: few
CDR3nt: TGTGCCAGCAATCCGGGACAGTGGAGCACAGATACGCAGTATTTT
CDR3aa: CASNPGQWSTDTQYF

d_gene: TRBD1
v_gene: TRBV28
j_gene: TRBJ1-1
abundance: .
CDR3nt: TGTGCCAGCAGTAACTACAGGGGAGGGGACACTGAAGCTTTCTTT
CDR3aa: CASSNYRGGDTEAFF

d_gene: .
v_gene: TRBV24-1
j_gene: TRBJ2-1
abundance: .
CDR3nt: TGTGCCACCAGTGGTTGGGGTGAGCAGTTCTTC
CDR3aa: CATSGWGEQFF

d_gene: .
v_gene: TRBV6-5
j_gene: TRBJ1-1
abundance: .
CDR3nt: TGTGCCAGCAGTTACCGAGCGAACACTGAAGCTTTCTTT
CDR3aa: CASSYRANTEAFF

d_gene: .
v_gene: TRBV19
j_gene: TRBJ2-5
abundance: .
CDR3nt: TGTGCCAGTAGGGGGCGGCGGGAGACCCAGTACTTC
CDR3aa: CASRGRRETQYF

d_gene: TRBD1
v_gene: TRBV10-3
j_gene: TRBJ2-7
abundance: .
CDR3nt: TGTGCCATCAGTACAGGGGTTGCCTACGAGCAGTACTTC
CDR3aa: CAISTGVAYEQYF

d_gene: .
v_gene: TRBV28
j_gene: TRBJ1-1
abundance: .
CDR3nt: TGTGCCAGCAAGGTACCGGGACAAAAGAACACTGAAGCTTTCTTT
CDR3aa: CASKVPGQKNTEAFF

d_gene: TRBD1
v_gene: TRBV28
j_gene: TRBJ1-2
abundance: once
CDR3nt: TGTGCCAGCAACCCCCTTAGACAGGGGAACTATGGCTACACCTTC
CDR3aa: CASNPLRQGNYGYTF

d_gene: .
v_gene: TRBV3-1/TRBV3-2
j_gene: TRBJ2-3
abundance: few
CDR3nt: TGTGCCAGCAGCCAGGGGATACCCACAGATACGCAGTATTTT
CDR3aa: CASSQGIPTDTQYF

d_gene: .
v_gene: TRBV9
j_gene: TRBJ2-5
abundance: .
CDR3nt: TGTGCCAGCACTCGGACGTTCGGGGAGACCCAGTACTTC
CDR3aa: CASTRTFGETQYF

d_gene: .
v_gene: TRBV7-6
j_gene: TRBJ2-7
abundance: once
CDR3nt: TGTGCCAGCAGCTTAGTCGTGGGGGATTCTTCCGAGCAGTACTTC
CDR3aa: CASSLVVGDSSEQYF

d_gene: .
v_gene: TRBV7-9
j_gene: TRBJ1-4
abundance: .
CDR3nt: TGTGCCAGCAGCTCCCATACCAGGGTTCTCCACGAAAAACTGTTTTTT
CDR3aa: CASSSHTRVLHEKLFF

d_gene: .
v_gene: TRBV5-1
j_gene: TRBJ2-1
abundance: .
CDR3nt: TGCGCCAGCAGCTTGGCCGACTGGTCGAATGAGCAGTTCTTC
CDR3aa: CASSLADWSNEQFF

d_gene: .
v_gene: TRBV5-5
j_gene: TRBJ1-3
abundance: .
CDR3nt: TGTGCCAGCAGCTTCCGGGTGAGCTCTGGAAACACCATATATTTT
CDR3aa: CASSFRVSSGNTIYF

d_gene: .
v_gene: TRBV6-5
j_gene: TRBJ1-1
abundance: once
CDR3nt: TGTGCCAGCAGTTACTCGGGAGGGAACACTGAAGCTTTCTTT
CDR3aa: CASSYSGGNTEAFF

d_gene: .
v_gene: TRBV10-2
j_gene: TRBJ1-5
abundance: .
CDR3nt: TGCGCCAGCACCCTAGGGGATTATAGCAATCAGCCCCAGCATTTT
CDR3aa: CASTLGDYSNQPQHF

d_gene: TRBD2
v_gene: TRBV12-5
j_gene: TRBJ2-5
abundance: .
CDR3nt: TGTGCTAGTGGTTTTAGGCTAGCGGGAAAACACCAAGAGACCCAGTACTTC
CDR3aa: CASGFRLAGKHQETQYF

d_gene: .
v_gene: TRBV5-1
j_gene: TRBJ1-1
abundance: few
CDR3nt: TGCGCCAGCAGATTAGTAACCGCCGATGGAGAAGCTTTCTTT
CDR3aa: CASRLVTADGEAFF

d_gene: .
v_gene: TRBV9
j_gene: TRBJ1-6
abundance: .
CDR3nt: TGTGCCAGCAGCGTAGAGACTGGGGTGAATTCACCCCTCCACTTT
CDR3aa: CASSVETGVNSPLHF

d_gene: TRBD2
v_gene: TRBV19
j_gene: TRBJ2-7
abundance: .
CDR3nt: TGTGCCAGTAGTATAGATCCCCTAGCGGGGGGCAACGAGCAGTACTTC
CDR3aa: CASSIDPLAGGNEQYF

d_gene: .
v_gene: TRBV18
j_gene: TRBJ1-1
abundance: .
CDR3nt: TGTGCCAGCTCGTACAGGGATAACACTGAAGCTTTCTTT
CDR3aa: CASSYRDNTEAFF

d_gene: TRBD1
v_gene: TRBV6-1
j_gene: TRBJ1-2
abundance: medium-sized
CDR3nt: TGTGCCAGCAGTGACCTACTTGGGACAGGGGGCGCCTTTTTCTATGGCTACACCTTC
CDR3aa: CASSDLLGTGGAFFYGYTF

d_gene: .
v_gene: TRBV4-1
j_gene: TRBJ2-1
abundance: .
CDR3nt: TGCGCCAGCAGCCAAGTGGGCGGGGGCCATTCCTACAATGAGCAGTTCTTC
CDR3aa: CASSQVGGGHSYNEQFF

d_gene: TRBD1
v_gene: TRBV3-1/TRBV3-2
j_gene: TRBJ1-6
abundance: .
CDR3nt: TGTGCCAGCAGCCAAGTCATCAGGGGGCGGGATAATTCACCCCTCCACTTT
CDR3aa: CASSQVIRGRDNSPLHF

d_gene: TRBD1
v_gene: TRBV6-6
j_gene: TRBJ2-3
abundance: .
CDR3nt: TGTGCCAGCAGTAGCGCCCCCGGGACAGGATTCGATACGCAGTATTTT
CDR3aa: CASSSAPGTGFDTQYF

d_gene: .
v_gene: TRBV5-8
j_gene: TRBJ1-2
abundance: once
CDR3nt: TGTGCCAGCAGCCCCTCGCAGGGTCGGCGAAGCTACACCTTC
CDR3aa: CASSPSQGRRSYTF

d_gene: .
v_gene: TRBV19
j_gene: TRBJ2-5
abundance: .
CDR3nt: TGTGCCAGTAGCCCTGGTGAGACCCAGTACTTC
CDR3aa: CASSPGETQYF

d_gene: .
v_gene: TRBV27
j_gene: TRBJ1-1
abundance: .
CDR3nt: TGTGCCAGCAGCTTCCCTGGTCCGAACACTGAAGCTTTCTTT
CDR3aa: CASSFPGPNTEAFF

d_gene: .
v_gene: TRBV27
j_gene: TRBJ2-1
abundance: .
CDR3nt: TGTGCCAGCAGAGCCTACAATGAGCAGTTCTTC
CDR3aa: CASRAYNEQFF